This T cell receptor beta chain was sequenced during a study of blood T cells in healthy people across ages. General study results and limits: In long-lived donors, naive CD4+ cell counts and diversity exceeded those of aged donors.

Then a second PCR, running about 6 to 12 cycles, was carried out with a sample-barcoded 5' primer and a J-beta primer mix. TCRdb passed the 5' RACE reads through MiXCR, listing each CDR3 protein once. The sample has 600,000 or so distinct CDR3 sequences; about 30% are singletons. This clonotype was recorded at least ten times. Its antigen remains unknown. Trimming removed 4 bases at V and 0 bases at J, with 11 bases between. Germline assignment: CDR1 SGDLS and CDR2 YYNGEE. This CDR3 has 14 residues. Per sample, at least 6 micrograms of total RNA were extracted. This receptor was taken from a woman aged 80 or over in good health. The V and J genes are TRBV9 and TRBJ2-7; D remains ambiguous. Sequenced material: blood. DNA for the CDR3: TGTGCCAGCAGCCTTGGCTCGAGCTCCTACGAGCAGTACTTC. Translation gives CASSLGSSSYEQYF.